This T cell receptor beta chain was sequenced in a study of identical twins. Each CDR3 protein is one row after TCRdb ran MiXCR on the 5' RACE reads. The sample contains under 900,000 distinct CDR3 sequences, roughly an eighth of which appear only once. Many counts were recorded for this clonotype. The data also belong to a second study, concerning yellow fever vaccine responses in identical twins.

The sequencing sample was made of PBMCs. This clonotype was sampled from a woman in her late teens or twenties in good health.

This CDR3 reads CASSGDRGTYEQYF. In nucleotides, the CDR3 is TGCGCCAGCAGCGGCGACAGGGGGACCTACGAGCAGTACTTC. This sequence joins TRBV5-1 and TRBJ2-7, with 9 bases lining up with TRBD1. This CDR3 has 14 amino acids. Germline-derived CDR1 and CDR2 are SGHRS and YFSETQ. V lost 4 bases and J lost 2; bases outside the gene matches: 4.